The text below deals with one TCR beta chain. These data are taken from a study of blood T cell repertoires in COVID-19. Study-wide context: Samples came from the United States, Italy and Spain, spanning acute and convalescent COVID-19. The analysed material was cDNA or gDNA that came from T cells, B-cell-depleted T cells, or PBMCs.

As handled by the study authors: Reference gene primers were amplified, and this amplification served to estimate nucleated cell counts. Profiled with immunoSEQ multiplex PCR; TCRdb holds only in-frame clones, not every one. That table gives V, J and clone size, and the DNA gave D and trimming. The sample includes more than 100,000 clones, about 90% of them seen just once. The sequence came from a man aged 50-60 years with active COVID-19. Sequenced material: peripheral blood.

The CDR3 coding sequence is TGTGCCAGCAGCGGAAATGACAGAGGTAGATATGGCTACACCTTC. It specifies CASSGNDRGRYGYTF. The chain recombines TRBV5-5 with TRBJ1-2; possible D gene TRBD1, 5 bases. The CDR3 loop spans 15 amino acids. Germline-derived CDR1 and CDR2 are SGHKS and YYEKEE (reference sequence). Trimming removed 4 bases from V and 5 bases from J, with 18 bases in between.